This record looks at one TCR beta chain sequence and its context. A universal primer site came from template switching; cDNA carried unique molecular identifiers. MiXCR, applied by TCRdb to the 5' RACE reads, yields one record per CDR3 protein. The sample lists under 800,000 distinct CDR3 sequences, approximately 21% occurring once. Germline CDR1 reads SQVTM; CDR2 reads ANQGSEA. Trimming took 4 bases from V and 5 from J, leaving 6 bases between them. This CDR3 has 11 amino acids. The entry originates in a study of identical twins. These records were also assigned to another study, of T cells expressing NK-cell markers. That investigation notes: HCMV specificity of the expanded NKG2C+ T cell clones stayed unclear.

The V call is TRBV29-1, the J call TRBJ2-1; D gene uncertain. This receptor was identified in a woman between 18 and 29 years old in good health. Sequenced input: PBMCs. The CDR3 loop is CSVALDNEQFF. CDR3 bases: TGCAGCGTTGCTCTAGACAATGAGCAGTTCTTC.